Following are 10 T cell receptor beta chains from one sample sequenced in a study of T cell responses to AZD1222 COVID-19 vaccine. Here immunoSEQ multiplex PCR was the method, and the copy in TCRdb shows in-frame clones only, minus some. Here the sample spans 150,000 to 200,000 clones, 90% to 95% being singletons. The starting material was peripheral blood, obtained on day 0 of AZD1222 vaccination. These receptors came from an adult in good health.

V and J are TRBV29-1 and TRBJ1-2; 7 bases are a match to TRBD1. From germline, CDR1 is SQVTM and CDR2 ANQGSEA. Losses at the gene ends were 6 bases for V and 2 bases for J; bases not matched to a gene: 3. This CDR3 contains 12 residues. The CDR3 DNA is TGCAGCGTAAACAGGGGAAACTATGGCTACACCTTC. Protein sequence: CSVNRGNYGYTF.

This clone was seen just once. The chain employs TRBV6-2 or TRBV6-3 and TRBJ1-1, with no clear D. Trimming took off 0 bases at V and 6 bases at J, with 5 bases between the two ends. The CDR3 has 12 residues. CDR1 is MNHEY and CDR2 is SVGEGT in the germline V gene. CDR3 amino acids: CASSYSTAEAFF. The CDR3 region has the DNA TGTGCCAGCAGTTACTCGACCGCTGAAGCTTTCTTT.

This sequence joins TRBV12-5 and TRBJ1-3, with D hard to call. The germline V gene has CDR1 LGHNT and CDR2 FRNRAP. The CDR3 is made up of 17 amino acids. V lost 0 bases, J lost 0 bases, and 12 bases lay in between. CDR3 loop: CASGLVLGRTSGNTIYF. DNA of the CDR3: TGTGCTAGTGGTTTGGTACTGGGCAGGACCTCTGGAAACACCATATATTTT.

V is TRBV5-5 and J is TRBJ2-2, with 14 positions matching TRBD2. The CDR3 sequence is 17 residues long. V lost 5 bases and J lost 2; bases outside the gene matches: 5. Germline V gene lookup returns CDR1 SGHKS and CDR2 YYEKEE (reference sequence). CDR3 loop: CASRSTSGRANTGELFF. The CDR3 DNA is TGTGCCAGCAGGTCGACTAGCGGGAGGGCAAACACCGGGGAGCTGTTTTTT.

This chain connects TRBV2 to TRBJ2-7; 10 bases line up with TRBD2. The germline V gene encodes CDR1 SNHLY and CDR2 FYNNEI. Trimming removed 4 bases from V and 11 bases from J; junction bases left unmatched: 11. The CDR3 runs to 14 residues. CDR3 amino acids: CASSGSTSGTGEYF. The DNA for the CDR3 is TGTGCCAGCAGTGGTTCAACTAGCGGGACGGGGGAGTACTTC.

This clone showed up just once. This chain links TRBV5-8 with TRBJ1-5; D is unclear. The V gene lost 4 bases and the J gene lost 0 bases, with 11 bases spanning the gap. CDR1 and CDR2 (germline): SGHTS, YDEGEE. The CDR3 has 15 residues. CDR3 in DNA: TGTGCCAGCAGCCCTGACGGGTATAGCAATCAGCCCCAGCATTTT. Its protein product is CASSPDGYSNQPQHF.

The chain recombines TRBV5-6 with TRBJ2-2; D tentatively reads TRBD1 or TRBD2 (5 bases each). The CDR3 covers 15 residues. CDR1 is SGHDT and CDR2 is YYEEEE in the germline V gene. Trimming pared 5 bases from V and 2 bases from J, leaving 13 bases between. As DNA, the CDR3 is TGTGCCAGCAGTTTAGCGACAGAAAACACCGGGGAGCTGTTTTTT. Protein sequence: CASSLATENTGELFF.

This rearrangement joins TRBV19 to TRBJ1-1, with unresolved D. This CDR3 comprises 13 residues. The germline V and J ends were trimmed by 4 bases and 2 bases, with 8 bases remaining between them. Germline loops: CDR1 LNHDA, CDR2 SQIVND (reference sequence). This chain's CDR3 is CASSKKVNTEAFF. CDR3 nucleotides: TGTGCCAGTAGTAAGAAAGTTAACACTGAAGCTTTCTTT.

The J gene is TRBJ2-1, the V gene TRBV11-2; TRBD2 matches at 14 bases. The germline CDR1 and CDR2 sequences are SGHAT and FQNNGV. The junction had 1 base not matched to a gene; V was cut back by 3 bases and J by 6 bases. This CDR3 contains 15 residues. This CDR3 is CASSLTSGGGNEQFF. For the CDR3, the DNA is TGTGCCAGCAGCTTGACTAGCGGGGGGGGCAATGAGCAGTTCTTC.

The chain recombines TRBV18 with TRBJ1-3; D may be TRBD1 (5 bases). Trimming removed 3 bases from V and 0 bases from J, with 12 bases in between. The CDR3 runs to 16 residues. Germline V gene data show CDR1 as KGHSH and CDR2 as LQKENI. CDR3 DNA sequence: TGTGCCAGCTCACCCCTTACAGGACCCTCTGGAAACACCATATATTTT. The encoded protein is CASSPLTGPSGNTIYF.